A selection of T cell receptor beta chains follows, all from one sample in a study of Graves' ophthalmopathy and Graves' hyperthyroidism. TCRdb reanalysed the multiplex PCR reads using MiXCR and keeps one entry per CDR3 protein. The table shows about 700,000 distinct CDR3 sequences, with roughly two fifths occurring only once. The sample consisted of peripheral blood. These receptors were taken from an adult man with Graves' ophthalmopathy. The conserved cysteine and the conserved F or W are not part of the CDR3 here. Fields, in order: clone size, V gene, CDR3 protein. The size field is filled for only some rows; it gives once, few, many or a size class.

- | TRBV25-1 | ASSPKQVNEKLF
many | TRBV19 | ASSIASSGSYEQY
- | TRBV20-1 | SAPDQSSYEQY
- | TRBV6-1 | ASRDKGRNYGYT
- | TRBV7-1 | ASRSGPMNTEAF
many | TRBV2 | ASSELSRQPQH
many | TRBV24-1 | ATSGGTPGDTEAF
- | TRBV19 | AWSGQGGNRPQH
- | TRBV7-8 | ASSQEVAGETQY
many | TRBV7-9 | ASSILGQGAEAF
many | TRBV24-1 | ATSDLEAGGPEAF
- | TRBV24-1 | ATSDFGRYGYT
- | TRBV29-1 | SVHNSSGKQY
few | TRBV5-4 | ASSWGVAEGTEAF
many | TRBV14 | ASSLAAAAGAF
- | TRBV25-1 | ARVVSGREETQY
few | TRBV6-2/TRBV6-3 | ASSVLGQGDEKLF
many | TRBV14 | ASSRRGQGGETQY
many | TRBV7-7 | ASSSPVVLYEQY
many | TRBV5-1 | ASSPQGRDQPQH
many | TRBV6-6 | ASSFTTEAF
many | TRBV12-3/TRBV12-4 | ASQTSSSGNTIY
- | TRBV5-5 | ASSVGMETQY
many | TRBV4-3 | ASSRTDRAGETQY
once | TRBV29-1 | SEADRGRSNYGYT
many | TRBV29-1 | SVDTGTGNYEQY
- | TRBV29-1 | SVVGQENTEAF
many | TRBV4-1 | ASSPEPRDTEAF
- | TRBV5-4 | ASSSPDRGSTPLH
- | TRBV10-3 | AIGAGGLDETQY
- | TRBV29-1 | SLGANSPLH
many | TRBV7-3 | ASSLRLGHEQY
few | TRBV4-1 | ASSQDHLGLALYEQY
many | TRBV19 | ASSTWAMINQPQH
- | TRBV14 | ASSPPGTWGANVLT
many | TRBV2 | AGARGETQY
few | TRBV12-5 | ASGLGGNTIY
many | TRBV7-6 | ASSLTGVYEQY
many | TRBV12-3/TRBV12-4 | ASSLRGFDTIY
many | TRBV7-6 | ASSSQWDQPQH
- | TRBV2 | ASSVSGAPYEQY
- | TRBV25-1 | ASGVDRVLHQPQY
- | TRBV29-1 | SVGRLAGNSPLH
- | TRBV6-6 | ASSYSPGFHGSPLH
many | TRBV29-1 | SVEGTGETQY
few | TRBV6-5 | ASSSDRGLYGYT
few | TRBV9 | ASSGSRETGAFNYGYT
- | TRBV2 | ARGTGGLDGTGELF
many | TRBV5-8 | ASSHAETQY
- | TRBV6-5 | ASIGFDYEQY
few | TRBV20-1 | SAFGQGVSYEQY
many | TRBV29-1 | SVEGGYGKLF
- | TRBV4-1 | ASSVAGGTEETQY
once | TRBV29-1 | SLGTVEQY
few | TRBV20-1 | SARILDRGSYEQY